The 19 T cell receptor beta chains below were found in one sample sequenced in a study of blood T cell repertoires in COVID-19. Repertoires were generated with immunoSEQ multiplex PCR, while TCRdb's copy carries only in-frame clones and drops some. The data hold about 20,000 clones, with approximately 95% observed a single time. The material sequenced was peripheral blood. These receptors came from a woman in her 50s with active COVID-19.

V is TRBV28 and J is TRBJ1-4; the match to TRBD1 covers 8 bases. Germline V gene lookup returns CDR1 MDHEN and CDR2 SYDVKM. The J segment lost 3 bases and the V segment lost 6 bases, leaving 3 bases of the junction unmatched. The CDR3 has 14 amino acids. DNA for the CDR3: TGTGCCAGCAGATGGACAGGGTCTAATGAAAAACTGTTTTTT. As protein: CASRWTGSNEKLFF.

The V call is TRBV19, the J call TRBJ2-4, with D possibly matching TRBD2 (5 bases). The length of the CDR3 is 13 residues. Germline V gene sequence: CDR1 LNHDA, CDR2 SQIVND (reference sequence). V gave up 0 bases and J gave up 7 bases, with 7 bases separating them. The CDR3: CASSIDKRNIQYF. CDR3 coding DNA: TGTGCCAGTAGTATAGACAAGCGGAACATTCAGTACTTC.

This chain joins TRBV28 and TRBJ2-2, with 8 bases lining up with TRBD1. Per the germline V gene, CDR1 is MDHEN and CDR2 is SYDVKM. V lost 1 base to trimming and J lost 7 bases; unmatched junction nucleotides: 8. The CDR3 is 16 residues long. The CDR3 sequence: CASSLYGRGLGGELFF. The CDR3 bases are TGTGCCAGCAGTTTATACGGCAGGGGGCTTGGCGGGGAGCTGTTTTTT.

The chain has TRBV3-1 (or the pseudogene TRBV3-2) and TRBJ1-1; 7 bases are a match to TRBD1. Per germline, CDR1 LGHDT and CDR2 YNNKEL (reference sequence). The CDR3 runs 13 residues. The junction had 2 bases not matched to a gene; V was cut back by 6 bases and J by 1 base. The CDR3 region is CASRGDRNTEAFF. In nucleotides, the CDR3 is TGTGCCAGCAGGGGGGACAGGAACACTGAAGCTTTCTTT.

CDR3 region: CASSGGTGGDYGYTF. The CDR3, as DNA: TGCGCCAGCAGCGGTGGGACAGGGGGGGACTATGGCTACACCTTC. The chain combines TRBV5-1 with TRBJ1-2; TRBD1 agrees at 11 bases. This CDR3 has 15 residues. The germline V gene encodes CDR1 SGHRS and CDR2 YFSETQ. The trim removed 4 bases at V and 3 bases at J, leaving 5 bases unmatched.

The genes are TRBV18 and TRBJ2-3; D perhaps matches TRBD1 (5 bases). V lost 1 base, J lost 4 bases, and 6 bases lay in between. This CDR3 is built from 13 residues. In germline, CDR1 is KGHSH, CDR2 LQKENI. CDR3 coding DNA: TGTGCCAGCTCACCACAGGGGCCAGATACGCAGTATTTT. Encoded protein: CASSPQGPDTQYF.

The chain combines TRBV5-1 with TRBJ2-7; D perhaps matches TRBD1 (6 bases). CDR3 length: 15 amino acids. V lost 0 bases, J lost 0 bases, and 10 bases lay in between. CDR1 is SGHRS and CDR2 is YFSETQ in the germline V gene. CDR3 DNA sequence: TGCGCCAGCAGCTTGGGGGCAGGGGTCTCCTACGAGCAGTACTTC. It is translated as CASSLGAGVSYEQYF. Full variable domain (remainder filled in from reference TRBV5-1 and TRBJ2-7): KAGVTQTPRYLIKTRGQQVTLSCSPISGHRSVSWYQQTPGQGLQFLFEYFSETQRNKGNFPGRFSGRQFSNSRSEMNVSTLELGDSALYLCASSLGAGVSYEQYFGPGTRLTVT.

The chain links TRBV4-1 to TRBJ2-3; TRBD2 might be the D (6 bases). The CDR3 is 17 amino acids. The germline gives CDR1 MGHRA, CDR2 YSYEKL. V gave up 0 bases and J gave up 5 bases, with 18 bases separating them. CDR3 coding DNA: TGCGCCAGCAGCCAAGATTCAGTGGGACTGGGGGGAGATACGCAGTATTTT. It encodes CASSQDSVGLGGDTQYF.

The chain employs TRBV9 and TRBJ2-7, with 7 bases aligning to TRBD2. Trimming took 4 bases from V and 7 from J; bases not matched to a gene: 5. Per germline, CDR1 SGDLS and CDR2 YYNGEE. The CDR3 consists of 12 residues. The CDR3 sequence: CASSPGGMEQYF. CDR3 coding DNA: TGTGCCAGCAGCCCCGGGGGGATGGAGCAGTACTTC. Full variable domain (rest looked up from reference TRBV9 and TRBJ2-7): DSGVTQTPKHLITATGQRVTLRCSPRSGDLSVYWYQQSLDQGLQFLIQYYNGEERAKGNILERFSAQQFPDLHSELNLSSLELGDSALYFCASSPGGMEQYFGPGTRLTVT.

V gene TRBV2 combines with J gene TRBJ2-5; possibly TRBD1 for D (6 bases). Trimming cost V 4 bases and J 2 bases, with 11 bases left between them. The CDR3 is 14 residues long. Germline lookup yields CDR1 SNHLY and CDR2 FYNNEI. The CDR3 nucleotides are TGTGCCAGCAGTGTAGCCGGGACACAAGAGACCCAGTACTTC. It is translated as CASSVAGTQETQYF. Looking up the rest from reference TRBV2 and TRBJ2-5 gives the full variable domain: EPEVTQTPSHQVTQMGQEVILRCVPISNHLYFYWYRQILGQKVEFLVSFYNNEISEKSEIFDDQFSVERPDGSNFTLKIRSTKLEDSAMYFCASSVAGTQETQYFGPGTRLLVL.

CDR3 bases: TGCGCCAGCAGCTTGGGGCGAACAGGGGGAGAATACGAGCAGTACTTC. Amino acids: CASSLGRTGGEYEQYF. The rearrangement joins TRBV5-1 to TRBJ2-7, with 8 positions matching TRBD1. With 0 bases clipped from V and 4 bases from J, the junction kept 9 bases outside the gene matches. The CDR3 contains 16 residues. Germline lookup yields CDR1 SGHRS and CDR2 YFSETQ.

The chain has TRBV30 and TRBJ1-2; 7 bases fit TRBD1. Trimming cost V 0 bases and J 5 bases; bases outside gene matches: 12. Germline V gives CDR1 GTSNPN, CDR2 SVGIG (reference sequence). The CDR3 contains 16 residues. CDR3 sequence reads: CAWSVRGQNRPYGYTF. The CDR3 coding sequence is TGTGCCTGGAGTGTACGGGGACAGAATCGACCATATGGCTACACCTTC.

The chain combines TRBV7-9 with TRBJ1-1, with a possible D match to TRBD1 (5 bases). V was clipped by 2 bases and J by 4 bases, with 11 bases between them. Germline V gene lookup returns CDR1 SEHNR and CDR2 FQNEAQ (reference sequence). The CDR3 contains 14 residues. In DNA, the CDR3 is TGTGCCAGCAGCTTAAAGGGGTCGGGCACTGAAGCTTTCTTT. Translating it yields CASSLKGSGTEAFF. Full variable domain (outside the CDR3, taken from reference TRBV7-9 and TRBJ1-1): DTGVSQNPRHKITKRGQNVTFRCDPISEHNRLYWYRQTLGQGPEFLTYFQNEAQLEKSRLLSDRFSAERPKGSFSTLEIQRTEQGDSAMYLCASSLKGSGTEAFFGQGTRLTVV.

The rearrangement joins TRBV4-1 to TRBJ1-2; 12 positions match TRBD1. Germline values: CDR1 MGHRA, CDR2 YSYEKL. Trimming at V came to 3 bases and at J to 8 bases, leaving 7 bases not matched to a gene. This CDR3 spans 15 amino acids. CDR3 in amino acids: CASSQGDRGRRGYTF. The CDR3 region has the DNA TGCGCCAGCAGCCAGGGGGACAGGGGGCGCCGGGGCTACACCTTC.

The chain is built from TRBV28 and TRBJ2-5; TRBD2 aligns across 13 bases. This CDR3 is built from 15 residues. With V trimmed by 7 bases and J by 5 bases, 7 bases remained unmatched. Germline V CDR1 and CDR2: MDHEN, SYDVKM. The CDR3 DNA reads as TGTGCCAGCATGCGGACTAGCGGGAGTCTGGAGACCCAGTACTTC. This encodes CASMRTSGSLETQYF.

The rearrangement uses TRBV3-1 (or the pseudogene TRBV3-2) and TRBJ1-4; 7 bases map to TRBD1. The CDR3 loop spans 14 amino acids. The V segment lost 5 bases and the J segment 4 bases; nucleotides outside the gene matches: 4. Germline V gives CDR1 LGHDT, CDR2 YNNKEL (reference sequence). CDR3 sequence reads: CASSLRQGNEKLFF. CDR3 in DNA: TGTGCCAGCAGCTTACGACAGGGTAATGAAAAACTGTTTTTT.

This chain connects TRBV7-8 to TRBJ1-1; D is unclear. Germline-derived CDR1 and CDR2 are SGHVS and FQNEAQ. This CDR3 has 12 residues. The V and J ends lost 3 bases and 6 bases respectively, with 8 bases between them. CDR3: CASSFVGAEAFF. The CDR3 nucleotides are TGTGCCAGCAGCTTTGTCGGGGCTGAAGCTTTCTTT.

This chain connects TRBV5-1 to TRBJ2-1, with D possibly TRBD1 on 6 matching bases. The CDR3 consists of 16 residues. Germline V gene data show CDR1 as SGHRS and CDR2 as YFSETQ. V dropped 4 bases and J dropped 0 bases, with 14 bases sitting between them. The CDR3, as DNA: TGCGCCAGCAGCGTGACGGGACACGGCTCCTACAATGAGCAGTTCTTC. Translation gives CASSVTGHGSYNEQFF.

The V gene is TRBV30, the J gene TRBJ2-5; 13 positions agree with TRBD2. There are 15 residues in the CDR3. The trim removed 2 bases at V and 2 bases at J, leaving 2 bases unmatched. CDR1 and CDR2 from the germline V gene are GTSNPN and SVGIG (reference sequence). CDR3 in DNA: TGTGCCTGGAGTCCGGGACTAGCGGGGCAAGAGACCCAGTACTTC. Translation gives CAWSPGLAGQETQYF.